These T cell receptor beta chains were read from a single sample in a study of Ad26.COV2.S vaccination and SARS-CoV-2 variants. This table comes from immunoSEQ multiplex PCR, and its TCRdb copy is limited to in-frame clones, with some not included. Among some 340,000 clones listed, roughly 86% were seen once. The source was peripheral blood, collected in a trial of Ad26.COV2.S vaccine versus placebo. These TCRs come from a person between 18 and 60 years old who received the Ad26.COV2.S COVID-19 vaccine or a placebo. Each CDR3 is given with its conserved first and last residue. The order of the fields is V gene, clone size, D gene, J gene, CDR3 protein, CDR3 DNA. A D gene is named only where the DNA matches it firmly. The size entry is marked missing in some rows and otherwise reads once, few, many or a size class.

>TRBV5-1|.|TRBD1|TRBJ2-7
CASSPGQGFYEQYF
TGCGCCAGCAGCCCTGGACAGGGATTTTACGAGCAGTACTTC
>TRBV27|.|.|TRBJ2-5
CASSSQETQYF
TGTGCCAGCAGTTCCCAAGAGACCCAGTACTTC
>TRBV6-1|.|.|TRBJ1-1
CASSEVGVVNTEAFF
TGTGCCAGCAGTGAAGTAGGGGTTGTGAACACTGAAGCTTTCTTT
>TRBV5-4|.|.|TRBJ2-4
CASSYGLAKNIQYF
TGTGCCAGCAGCTACGGGCTAGCCAAAAACATTCAGTACTTC
>TRBV5-4|.|.|TRBJ2-7
CASSLAGRGGSYEQYF
TGTGCCAGCAGCTTGGCGGGCAGGGGGGGCTCCTACGAGCAGTACTTC
>TRBV6-5|.|.|TRBJ1-2
CASSYVGGNYGYTF
TGTGCCAGCAGTTACGTGGGGGGCAACTATGGCTACACCTTC
>TRBV2|.|TRBD2|TRBJ2-5
CASSVGASGGRETQYF
TGTGCCAGCAGTGTTGGGGCTAGCGGGGGGCGAGAGACCCAGTACTTC
>TRBV12-3/TRBV12-4|.|.|TRBJ1-5
CASSNNQPQHF
TGTGCCAGCAGCAATAATCAGCCCCAGCATTTT
>TRBV11-2|.|TRBD2|TRBJ2-7
CASSLDSSGGAYEQYF
TGTGCCAGCAGCTTAGATTCCAGCGGGGGGGCCTACGAGCAGTACTTC
>TRBV9|once|TRBD2|TRBJ2-1
CASNNFLAGGQGEQFF
TGTGCCAGCAACAATTTTCTAGCGGGGGGTCAAGGTGAGCAGTTCTTC
>TRBV10-1|.|.|TRBJ2-7
CASSSGEQYF
TGCGCCAGCAGTTCAGGCGAGCAGTACTTC
>TRBV24-1|.|TRBD2|TRBJ2-2
CATSDRTSGIGELFF
TGTGCCACCAGTGACCGGACTAGCGGTATCGGGGAGCTGTTTTTT
>TRBV7-8|.|.|TRBJ1-2
CASSARGGNYGYTF
TGTGCCAGCAGCGCCAGGGGTGGTAACTATGGCTACACCTTC
>TRBV19|.|TRBD1|TRBJ1-5
CASSSGQGVGQPQHF
TGTGCCAGTAGCTCGGGACAGGGAGTAGGTCAGCCCCAGCATTTT
>TRBV28|.|TRBD1|TRBJ1-2
CASSFGGEGATNYGYTF
TGTGCCAGCAGTTTTGGGGGCGAGGGGGCGACTAACTATGGCTACACCTTC
>TRBV12-3/TRBV12-4|.|TRBD1|TRBJ1-1
CASLPTGVTEAFF
TGTGCCAGCCTACCGACAGGGGTGACTGAAGCTTTCTTT
>TRBV12-3/TRBV12-4|.|.|TRBJ1-2
CASSTQGYYGYTF
TGTGCCAGCAGTACTCAGGGGTACTATGGCTACACCTTC
>TRBV19|.|.|TRBJ2-5
CASSTDRGTQYF
TGTGCCAGTAGCACCGATCGGGGGACCCAGTACTTC
>TRBV5-1|.|TRBD2|TRBJ2-7
CASKILAGSSYEQYF
TGCGCCAGCAAAATCCTAGCGGGGAGCTCCTACGAGCAGTACTTC
>TRBV10-2|.|.|TRBJ1-1
CASRREGTNTEAFF
TGCGCCAGCAGGAGGGAGGGGACGAACACTGAAGCTTTCTTT
>TRBV11-3|once|TRBD1|TRBJ1-1
CASSPQGKLNTEAFF
TGTGCCAGCAGCCCACAGGGGAAGCTGAACACTGAAGCTTTCTTT
>TRBV5-1|.|TRBD1|TRBJ1-2
CASSFNRDSGPYGYTF
TGCGCCAGCAGCTTCAACCGGGACAGCGGCCCTTATGGCTACACCTTC
>TRBV9|.|TRBD1|TRBJ1-2
CASSFGQGTYGYTF
TGTGCCAGCAGCTTCGGACAGGGGACCTATGGCTACACCTTC
>TRBV19|.|.|TRBJ1-2
CASSPRGFGYTF
TGTGCCAGTAGTCCGAGGGGGTTTGGCTACACCTTC
>TRBV6-2/TRBV6-3|.|.|TRBJ1-1
CASSYTPGRSAMNTEAFF
TGTGCCAGCAGTTACACCCCGGGCCGAAGCGCCATGAACACTGAAGCTTTCTTT
>TRBV18|.|.|TRBJ1-6
CASSPDRNSPLHF
TGTGCCAGCTCCCCGGACCGAAATTCACCCCTCCACTTT
>TRBV6-4|many|.|TRBJ2-1
CASSDIGGNYNEQFF
TGTGCCAGCAGTGACATTGGCGGAAACTACAATGAGCAGTTCTTC
>TRBV7-9|once|.|TRBJ2-5
CASSFTGWETQYF
TGTGCCAGCAGCTTCACAGGGTGGGAGACCCAGTACTTC
>TRBV19|.|TRBD1|TRBJ2-7
CASSIGGTGVYEQYF
TGTGCCAGTAGTATCGGCGGGACAGGGGTCTACGAGCAGTACTTC
>TRBV6-5|.|.|TRBJ2-7
CASSTSAGYYEQYF
.
>TRBV5-1|.|TRBD2|TRBJ2-3
CASSSSGGGVGTQYF
TGCGCCAGCAGCTCAAGCGGGGGAGGTGTGGGTACGCAGTATTTT
>TRBV30|.|TRBD1|TRBJ1-5
CAWGGTGAYSNQPQHF
TGTGCCTGGGGTGGGACAGGAGCCTATAGCAATCAGCCCCAGCATTTT
>TRBV5-4|.|.|TRBJ1-2
CASSLIRGGADYGYTF
TGTGCCAGCAGCTTAATAAGGGGGGGCGCGGACTATGGCTACACCTTC
>TRBV20-1|many|.|TRBJ1-2
CSASPGVSGYTF
TGCAGTGCTAGTCCAGGGGTTTCTGGCTACACCTTC
>TRBV27|few|TRBD1|TRBJ1-2
CASSPRQGSPYGYTF
TGTGCCAGCAGTCCGCGACAGGGTTCCCCTTATGGCTACACCTTC
>TRBV2|.|.|TRBJ2-1
CASSERVANTGEQFF
TGTGCCAGCAGTGAGAGGGTCGCGAATACGGGTGAGCAGTTCTTC
>TRBV6-2/TRBV6-3|.|TRBD1|TRBJ1-2
CASSRQGSGYGYTF
TGTGCCAGCAGCCGACAGGGTTCGGGGTATGGCTACACCTTC
>TRBV30|.|.|TRBJ1-5
CAWSEQVEQPQHF
TGTGCCTGGAGTGAACAGGTAGAGCAGCCCCAGCATTTT
>TRBV6-2/TRBV6-3|.|.|TRBJ2-5
CASSPDSARETQYF
TGTGCCAGCAGCCCGGACTCTGCCAGAGAGACCCAGTACTTC
>TRBV27|.|.|TRBJ1-1
CASSLRGGPQTEAFF
TGTGCCAGCAGTTTACGAGGGGGTCCCCAAACTGAAGCTTTCTTT
>TRBV18|.|TRBD1|TRBJ1-4
CASSPPGGAGEKLFF
TGTGCCAGCTCACCACCAGGGGGCGCGGGTGAAAAACTGTTTTTT
>TRBV18|.|.|TRBJ2-3
CASSPMATTSTDTQYF
TGTGCCAGCTCACCGATGGCCACTACTAGCACAGATACGCAGTATTTT
>TRBV5-6|.|.|TRBJ1-1
CASSLGPVEAFF
TGTGCCAGCAGCTTGGGGCCAGTTGAAGCTTTCTTT
>TRBV7-2|.|.|TRBJ2-5
CASSLGLVTGETQYF
TGTGCCAGCAGCTTAGGACTAGTAACAGGGGAGACCCAGTACTTC
>TRBV9|.|.|TRBJ1-2
CASSLGLNSNYGYTF
TGTGCCAGCAGCCTCGGACTGAACTCTAACTATGGCTACACCTTC
>TRBV10-3|.|.|TRBJ2-1
CAISRASSYNEQFF
TGTGCCATCAGTAGAGCAAGCTCCTACAATGAGCAGTTCTTC
>TRBV7-9|.|TRBD2|TRBJ2-5
CASSLGGGTETQYF
TGTGCCAGCAGCTTAGGCGGGGGGACAGAGACCCAGTACTTC
>TRBV3-1/TRBV3-2|.|.|TRBJ1-2
CASSPVGGATYGYTF
TGTGCCAGCAGCCCTGTGGGAGGGGCCACCTATGGCTACACCTTC
>TRBV18|once|.|TRBJ2-1
CASSPLQGSYNEQFF
TGTGCCAGCTCACCACTCCAGGGTTCCTACAATGAGCAGTTCTTC
>TRBV20-1|.|.|TRBJ2-7
CSASNNGEQYF
TGCAGTGCTAGTAACAATGGGGAGCAGTACTTC
>TRBV6-2/TRBV6-3|few|.|TRBJ2-1
CASSWLTGIDEQFF
TGTGCCAGCAGTTGGCTCACAGGGATCGATGAGCAGTTCTTC
>TRBV27|.|.|TRBJ1-1
CASSLSRVRGTEAFF
TGTGCCAGCAGTTTATCCAGGGTGAGGGGCACTGAAGCTTTCTTT
>TRBV7-8|.|.|TRBJ1-4
CASSLLAGRTNEKLFF
TGTGCCAGCAGCCTGTTGGCGGGGAGGACTAATGAAAAACTGTTTTTT
>TRBV27|.|.|TRBJ1-2
CASSPSGRGYTF
TGTGCCAGCTCGCCTTCCGGGCGCGGCTACACCTTC
>TRBV30|.|.|TRBJ1-1
CAWSFVELEAFF
TGTGCCTGGAGTTTTGTGGAACTTGAAGCTTTCTTT
>TRBV7-8|.|.|TRBJ1-2
CASSLADPGGYTF
TGTGCCAGCAGCTTAGCGGACCCGGGGGGCTACACCTTC
>TRBV29-1|.|TRBD1|TRBJ1-2
CSVPGQGSGYTF
TGCAGCGTTCCGGGACAGGGAAGTGGCTACACCTTC
>TRBV9|.|TRBD1|TRBJ2-1
CASSGVGQGFYNEQFF
TGTGCCAGCAGCGGAGTGGGACAGGGCTTCTACAATGAGCAGTTCTTC
>TRBV19|.|TRBD1|TRBJ1-4
CASSEETGTESEKLFF
TGTGCCAGTAGTGAAGAGACCGGGACAGAAAGTGAAAAACTGTTTTTT